The entry that follows covers one T cell receptor (beta chain) sequence. Assay used: immunoSEQ multiplex PCR; TCRdb lists only in-frame clones, some missing. The sample includes roughly 190,000 clones, 84% of them seen just once. This sample was included in a study of blood T cell repertoires in COVID-19. The CDR3 spans 16 residues. Trimming at V came to 1 base and at J to 6 bases, leaving 8 bases not matched to a gene. Germline CDR1 and CDR2: KGHSH and LQKENI. This sequence joins TRBV18 and TRBJ2-2, with 7 bases fitting TRBD2. The sample was peripheral blood. This clonotype was obtained from a human donor in a cohort sampled during active COVID-19. DNA of the CDR3: TGTGCCAGCTCACCACGAAGGGAGGGCCTTTCCGGGGAGCTGTTTTTT. Translated, it gives CASSPRREGLSGELFF.